Sequencing of this T cell receptor beta chain was carried out in a study of cytotoxic CD8 clonotypes in ibrutinib-treated CLL (dated by TCRdb to the early 2020s). As for the study more broadly: The cohort had 11 relapsed/refractory and approximately 14 treatment-naive patients; some 17 were IGHV unmutated. Partial responses were observed in about 25 patients and complete responses in 2; after a median follow-up of roughly 62 months, remission was maintained in 14 patients and progression was observed in about twelve. Response samples were obtained after a median of approximately 12 months of treatment, with a range of about 6 to 36 months. Samples averaged approximately 260,000 productive templates and tens of thousands of productive rearrangements. Longitudinal samples were available for about 30% of the 86 trial participants. Cryopreserved peripheral blood mononuclear cells were obtained before treatment, at response, and at either sustained remission or disease progression. Patients were still on ibrutinib when every remission and progressive disease sample was collected. Findings and caveats that apply to the study as a whole: Public clonotypes were rare and either contracted or stayed stable during treatment, and the rise in clonality at ibrutinib response reflected the expansion of private clonotypes. Sampling times were not matched between patients in sustained remission and patients whose disease was progressing, and lymph node repertoires were not examined. At baseline, clonality was higher than in age-matched healthy donors and showed a strong correlation with circulating CD8+ T-cell counts. An increase in clonality was observed at ibrutinib response, with clonality remaining stable during sustained remission and falling back toward baseline at progression.

The germline V gene encodes CDR1 SGHRS and CDR2 YFSETQ. The CDR3 measures 11 amino acids from cysteine to phenylalanine. Only the CDR3 part of the read is kept: 33 bases, read in frame from the first base. Trimming takes 4 bases from V and 7 bases from J, and the germline ends sit 7 bases apart. The time point label, as the study defines it: less than 30 months on ibrutinib. Around 2 micrograms of genomic DNA were extracted from cryopreserved PBMCs for TCR beta library preparation. Longitudinal blood samples from CLL patients receiving ibrutinib monotherapy were subjected to high-throughput TCR beta sequencing. Patients were enrolled in a phase 2 open-label single-center ibrutinib monotherapy trial. To note about this clone: Which antigen it targets is not known. There are no base qualities to consult, and no much larger clone falls within one base.

The goal of deep resolution MiSeq sequencing was a depth between 1 in 1 million and 1 in 200,000 T cells, and coverage averaged 10x per clonotype. The immunoSEQ hsTCRB Kit was used to generate the TCR beta libraries. In the source study's methods: The data were analyzed with ImmunoSEQ Analyzer and ImmunoSEQ Data Assistant, and V, D and J gene assignments followed IMGT definitions. Clonality, which ranges from 0 to 1, was calculated by subtracting the normalized Shannon entropy of productive rearrangement frequencies from one. Only overrepresented clonotypes making up at least 0.05% of the repertoire of each patient were included in the public clonotype analysis. Approximately 14 age-matched healthy donor repertoires from immuneACCESS were used as controls for clonality. The source is immuneACCESS, and TCRdb retained only in-frame sequences with V and J called. Part of the clones is not carried over; for the studies checked, unresolved V genes explain less than half of this, and the remainder is unexplained. V and J calls and clone size follow that table, whereas D and trimming were derived from the DNA. In this sample the table shows roughly 250,000 clones, 60% to 75% of which occur a single time. In total, the top ten clones hold approximately 15% of the sample.

This sample comprised PBMCs, obtained after 24 months of ibrutinib treatment. The rearrangement joined TRBV5-1 to TRBJ2-3; the D gene is not confidently resolved. This clonotype was sampled from a human donor with chronic lymphocytic leukemia. The CDR3 sequence is CASSVGNTQYF. The sequence in DNA is TGCGCCAGCAGCGTCGGAAATACGCAGTATTTT.